This record covers a single T cell receptor (beta chain). Other DNA sequences in the sample encode the same CDR3. The protocol was immunoSEQ multiplex PCR, while the TCRdb copy is restricted to in-frame clones and leaves out a portion. The sample lists around 67,000 clones, 80% to 90% occurring once. This CDR3 has 11 amino acids. Trimming pared 4 bases from V and 7 bases from J, leaving 5 bases between. Germline values: CDR1 SGHNT, CDR2 YYREEE (reference sequence). This sample is drawn from a study of T cell responses to AZD1222 COVID-19 vaccine. This chain links TRBV5-4 with TRBJ2-2; the D is unclear. The TCR sequence derives from an adult who received the AZD1222 COVID-19 vaccine. This specimen was peripheral blood, taken 28 days after the second AZD1222 dose. The CDR3: CASSLLGELFF. As DNA, the CDR3 is TGTGCCAGCAGCCTTCTCGGGGAGCTGTTTTTT. Using reference TRBV5-4 and TRBJ2-2 for the parts outside the CDR3, the full variable domain is ETGVTQSPTHLIKTRGQQVTLRCSSQSGHNTVSWYQQALGQGPQFIFQYYREEENGRGNFPPRFSGLQFPNYSSELNVNALELDDSALYLCASSLLGELFFGEGSRLTVL.